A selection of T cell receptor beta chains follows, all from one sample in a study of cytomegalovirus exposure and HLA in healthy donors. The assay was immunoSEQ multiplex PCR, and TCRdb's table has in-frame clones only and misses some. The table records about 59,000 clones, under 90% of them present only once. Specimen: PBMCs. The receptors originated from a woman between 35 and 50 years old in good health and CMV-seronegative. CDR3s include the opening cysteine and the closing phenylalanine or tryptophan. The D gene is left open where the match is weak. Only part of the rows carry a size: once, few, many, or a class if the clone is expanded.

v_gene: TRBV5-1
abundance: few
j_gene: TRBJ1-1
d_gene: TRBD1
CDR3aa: CASSLVGGQNTGGARAFF
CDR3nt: TGCGCCAGCAGCTTGGTGGGGGGCCAAAACACAGGGGGTGCGAGGGCTTTCTTT

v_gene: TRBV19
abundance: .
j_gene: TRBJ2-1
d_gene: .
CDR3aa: CASSRLSGTYNEQFF
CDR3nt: TGTGCCAGTAGTAGACTTAGCGGAACCTACAATGAGCAGTTCTTC

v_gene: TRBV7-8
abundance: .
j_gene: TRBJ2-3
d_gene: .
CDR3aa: CASSLDDGAAGTDTQYF
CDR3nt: TGTGCCAGCAGCTTAGACGACGGCGCCGCGGGAACAGATACGCAGTATTTT

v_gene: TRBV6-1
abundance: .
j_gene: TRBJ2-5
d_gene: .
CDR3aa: CASREKRETQYF
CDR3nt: TGTGCCAGCAGAGAAAAGAGGGAGACCCAGTACTTC

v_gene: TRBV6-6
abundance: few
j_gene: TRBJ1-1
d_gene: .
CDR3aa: CASRPGELTEAFF
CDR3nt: TGTGCCAGCAGGCCAGGGGAATTAACTGAAGCTTTCTTT

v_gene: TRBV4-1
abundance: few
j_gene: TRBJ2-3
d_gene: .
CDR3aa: CASSRTGVGADTQYF
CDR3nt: TGCGCCAGCAGCCGCACGGGGGTTGGCGCAGATACGCAGTATTTT

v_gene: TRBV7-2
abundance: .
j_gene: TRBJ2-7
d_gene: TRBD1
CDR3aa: CASSDNRGSYEQYF
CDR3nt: TGTGCCAGCAGCGACAACAGGGGGTCCTACGAGCAGTACTTC

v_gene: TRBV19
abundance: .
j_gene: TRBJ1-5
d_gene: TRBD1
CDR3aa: CASTPSGQGGWQPQHF
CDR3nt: TGTGCCAGTACCCCGAGTGGACAGGGAGGGTGGCAGCCCCAGCATTTT

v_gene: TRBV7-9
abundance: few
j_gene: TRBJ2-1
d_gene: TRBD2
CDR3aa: CASSLGAGAAYNEQFF
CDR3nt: TGTGCCAGCAGCTTAGGGGCGGGAGCTGCCTACAATGAGCAGTTCTTC

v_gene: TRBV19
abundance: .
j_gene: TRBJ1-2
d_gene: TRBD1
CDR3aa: CASSIATGGYGYTF
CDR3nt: TGTGCCAGTAGTATAGCGACAGGGGGCTATGGCTACACCTTC

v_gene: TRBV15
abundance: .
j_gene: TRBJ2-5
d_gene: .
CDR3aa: CATLGREETQYF
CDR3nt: TGTGCCACACTTGGCAGGGAAGAGACCCAGTACTTC

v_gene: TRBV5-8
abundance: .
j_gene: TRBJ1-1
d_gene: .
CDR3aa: CASSPQAEAFF
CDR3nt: TGTGCCAGCAGCCCTCAAGCCGAAGCTTTCTTT

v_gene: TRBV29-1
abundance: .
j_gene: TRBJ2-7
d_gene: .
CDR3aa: CSVGDSSYEQYF
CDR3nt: TGCAGCGTTGGGGACTCCTCCTACGAGCAGTACTTC

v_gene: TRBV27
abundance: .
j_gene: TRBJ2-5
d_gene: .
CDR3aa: CASRGGSQETQYF
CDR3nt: TGTGCCAGCAGGGGGGGTTCCCAAGAGACCCAGTACTTC

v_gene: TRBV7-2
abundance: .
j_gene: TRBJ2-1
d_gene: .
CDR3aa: CATSVGRSYNEQFF
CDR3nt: TGTGCCACCTCCGTGGGCAGAAGCTACAATGAGCAGTTCTTC

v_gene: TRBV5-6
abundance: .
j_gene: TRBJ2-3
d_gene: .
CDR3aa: CASSRQQNTQYF
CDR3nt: TGTGCCAGCAGCAGACAACAAAATACGCAGTATTTT

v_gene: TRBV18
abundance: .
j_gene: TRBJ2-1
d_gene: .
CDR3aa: CASSPFAGTYNEQFF
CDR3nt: TGTGCCAGCTCACCATTTGCAGGGACCTACAATGAGCAGTTCTTC

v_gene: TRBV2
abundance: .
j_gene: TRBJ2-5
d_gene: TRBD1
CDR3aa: CASSDRDRVGLETQYF
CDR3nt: TGTGCCAGCAGTGATAGGGACAGGGTTGGATTAGAGACCCAGTACTTC

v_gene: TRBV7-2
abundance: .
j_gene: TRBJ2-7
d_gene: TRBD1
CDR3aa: CASSLQSDRGYEQYF
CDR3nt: TGTGCCAGCAGCTTACAGTCGGACAGGGGCTACGAGCAGTACTTC

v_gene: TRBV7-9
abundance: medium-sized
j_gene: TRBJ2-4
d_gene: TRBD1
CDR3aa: CASSSQGLRYIQYF
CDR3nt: TGTGCCAGCAGTTCACAGGGGCTTAGGTACATTCAGTACTTC